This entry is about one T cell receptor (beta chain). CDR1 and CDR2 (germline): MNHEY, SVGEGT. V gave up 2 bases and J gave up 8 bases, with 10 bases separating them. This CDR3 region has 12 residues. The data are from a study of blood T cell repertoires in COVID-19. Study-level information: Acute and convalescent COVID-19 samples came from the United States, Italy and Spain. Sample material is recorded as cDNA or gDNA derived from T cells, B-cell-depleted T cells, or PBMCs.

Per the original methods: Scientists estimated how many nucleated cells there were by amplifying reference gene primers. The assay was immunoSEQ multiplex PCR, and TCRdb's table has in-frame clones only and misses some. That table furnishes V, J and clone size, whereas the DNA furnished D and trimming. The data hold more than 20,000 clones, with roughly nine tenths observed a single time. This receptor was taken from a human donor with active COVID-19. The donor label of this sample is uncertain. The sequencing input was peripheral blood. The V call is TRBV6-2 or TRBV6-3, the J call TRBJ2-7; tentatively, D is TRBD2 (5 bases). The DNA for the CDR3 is TGTGCCAGCAGTTACCGGGATTATCAGCAGTACTTC. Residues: CASSYRDYQQYF.